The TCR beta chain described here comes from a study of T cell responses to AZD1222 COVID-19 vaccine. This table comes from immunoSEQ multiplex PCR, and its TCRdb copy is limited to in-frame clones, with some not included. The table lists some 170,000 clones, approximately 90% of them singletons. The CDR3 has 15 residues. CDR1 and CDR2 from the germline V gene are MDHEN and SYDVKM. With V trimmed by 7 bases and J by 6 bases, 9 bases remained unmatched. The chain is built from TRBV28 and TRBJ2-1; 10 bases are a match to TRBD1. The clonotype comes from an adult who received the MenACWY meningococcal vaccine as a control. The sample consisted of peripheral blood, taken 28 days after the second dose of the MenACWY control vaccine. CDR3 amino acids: CASIPSGQGPNEQFF. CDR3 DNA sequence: TGTGCCAGCATCCCCTCGGGACAGGGGCCCAATGAGCAGTTCTTC.